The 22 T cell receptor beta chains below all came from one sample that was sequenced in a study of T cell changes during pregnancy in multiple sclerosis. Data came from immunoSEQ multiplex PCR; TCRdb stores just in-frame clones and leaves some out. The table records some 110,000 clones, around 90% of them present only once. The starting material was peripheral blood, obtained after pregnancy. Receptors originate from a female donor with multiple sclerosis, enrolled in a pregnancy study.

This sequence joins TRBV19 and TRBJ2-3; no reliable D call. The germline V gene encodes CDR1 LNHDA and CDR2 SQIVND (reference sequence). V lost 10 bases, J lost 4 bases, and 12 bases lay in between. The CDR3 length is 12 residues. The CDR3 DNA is TGTGCCACCCTTTATCCCCCAGATACGCAGTATTTT. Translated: CATLYPPDTQYF. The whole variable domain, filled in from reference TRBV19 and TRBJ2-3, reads DGGITQSPKYLFRKEGQNVTLSCEQNLNHDAMYWYRQDPGQGLRLIYYSQIVNDFQKGDIAEGYSVSREKKESFPLTVTSAQKNPTAFYLCATLYPPDTQYFGPGTRLTVL.

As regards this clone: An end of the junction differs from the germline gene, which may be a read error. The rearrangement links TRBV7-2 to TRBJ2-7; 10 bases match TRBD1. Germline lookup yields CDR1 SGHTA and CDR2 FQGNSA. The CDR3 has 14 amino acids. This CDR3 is CASSLTTGGAEVHF. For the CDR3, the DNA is TGTGCCAGCAGCCTCACGACAGGGGGCGCAGAAGTCCACTTC. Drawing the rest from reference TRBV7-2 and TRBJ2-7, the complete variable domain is GAGVSQSPSNKVTEKGKDVELRCDPISGHTALYWYRQSLGQGLEFLIYFQGNSAPDKSGLPSDRFSAERTGGSVSTLTIQRTQQEDSAVYLCASSLTTGGAEVHFGPGTRLTVT.

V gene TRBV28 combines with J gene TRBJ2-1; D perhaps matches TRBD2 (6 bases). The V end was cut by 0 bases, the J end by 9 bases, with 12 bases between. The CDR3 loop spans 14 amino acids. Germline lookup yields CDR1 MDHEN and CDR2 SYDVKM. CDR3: CASSLWARRGEQFF. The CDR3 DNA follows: TGTGCCAGCAGTTTATGGGCCAGGCGGGGTGAGCAGTTCTTC.

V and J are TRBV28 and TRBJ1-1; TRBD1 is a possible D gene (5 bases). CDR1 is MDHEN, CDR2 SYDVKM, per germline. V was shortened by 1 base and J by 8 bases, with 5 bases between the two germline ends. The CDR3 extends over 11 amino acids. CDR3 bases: TGTGCCAGCAGTTTATACAGGGAAGCTTTCTTT. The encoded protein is CASSLYREAFF.

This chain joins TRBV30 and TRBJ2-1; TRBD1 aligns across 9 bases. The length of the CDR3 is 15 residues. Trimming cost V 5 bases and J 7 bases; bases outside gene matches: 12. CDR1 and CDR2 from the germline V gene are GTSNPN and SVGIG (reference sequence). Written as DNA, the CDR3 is TGTGCCTGGGGGACCGGGACAGGGCCGGGGAATGAGCAGTTCTTC. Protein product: CAWGTGTGPGNEQFF.

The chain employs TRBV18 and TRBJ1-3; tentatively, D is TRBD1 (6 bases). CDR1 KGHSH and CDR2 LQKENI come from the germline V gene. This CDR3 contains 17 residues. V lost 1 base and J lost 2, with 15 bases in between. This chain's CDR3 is CASSPQRNRVAGNTIYF. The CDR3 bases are TGTGCCAGCTCACCACAGAGAAACAGGGTTGCTGGAAACACCATATATTTT.

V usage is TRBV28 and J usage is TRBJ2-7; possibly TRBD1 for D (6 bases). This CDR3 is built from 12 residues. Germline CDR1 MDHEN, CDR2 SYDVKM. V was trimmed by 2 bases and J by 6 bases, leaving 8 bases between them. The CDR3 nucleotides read TGTGCCAGCAGTTTAATAGGGGGCGAGCAGTACTTC. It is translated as CASSLIGGEQYF.

CDR3 residues: CASYRALQETQYF. In DNA, the CDR3 is TGCGCCAGTTACAGGGCTCTCCAAGAGACCCAGTACTTC. V and J are TRBV5-1 and TRBJ2-5; TRBD1 might be the D (6 bases). Trimming took off 8 bases at V and 1 base at J, with 12 bases between the two ends. CDR1 is SGHRS and CDR2 is YFSETQ in the germline V gene. The CDR3 sequence is 13 residues long.

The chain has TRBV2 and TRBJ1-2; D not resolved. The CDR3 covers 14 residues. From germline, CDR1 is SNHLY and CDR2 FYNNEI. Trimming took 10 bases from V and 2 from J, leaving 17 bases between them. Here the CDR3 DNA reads TGTGCCACAAAGCCCCGGACGGGAAACTATGGCTACACCTTC. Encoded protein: CATKPRTGNYGYTF.

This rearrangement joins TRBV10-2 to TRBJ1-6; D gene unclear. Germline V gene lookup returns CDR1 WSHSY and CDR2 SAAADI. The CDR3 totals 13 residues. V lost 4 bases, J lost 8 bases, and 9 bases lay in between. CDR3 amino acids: CASSGRTDSPLHF. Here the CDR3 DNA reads TGCGCCAGCAGTGGCCGTACTGATTCACCCCTCCACTTT.

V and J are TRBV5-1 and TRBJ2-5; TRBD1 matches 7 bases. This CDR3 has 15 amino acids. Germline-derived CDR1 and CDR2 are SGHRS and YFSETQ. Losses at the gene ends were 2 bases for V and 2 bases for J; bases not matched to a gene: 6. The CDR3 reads CASSFGTASQETQYF. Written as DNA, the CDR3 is TGCGCCAGCAGCTTCGGGACAGCCTCACAAGAGACCCAGTACTTC.

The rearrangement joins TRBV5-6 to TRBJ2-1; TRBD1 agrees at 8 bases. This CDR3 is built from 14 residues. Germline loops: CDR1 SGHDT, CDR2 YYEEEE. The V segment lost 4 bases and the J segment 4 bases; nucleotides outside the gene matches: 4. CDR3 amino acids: CASSLTGVYNEQFF. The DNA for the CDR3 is TGTGCCAGCAGCCTGACAGGGGTGTACAATGAGCAGTTCTTC.

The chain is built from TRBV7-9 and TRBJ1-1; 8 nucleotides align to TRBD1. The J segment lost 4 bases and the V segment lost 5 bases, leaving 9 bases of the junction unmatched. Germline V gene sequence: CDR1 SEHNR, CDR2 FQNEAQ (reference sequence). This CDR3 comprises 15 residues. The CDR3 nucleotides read TGTGCCAGCAGCCATTACCGACAGGGGATCACTGAAGCTTTCTTT. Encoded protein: CASSHYRQGITEAFF.

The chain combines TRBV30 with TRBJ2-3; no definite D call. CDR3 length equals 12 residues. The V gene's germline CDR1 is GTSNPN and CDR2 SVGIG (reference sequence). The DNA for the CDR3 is TGTGTCTTAAGAAGCGGCACAGATACGCAGTATTTT. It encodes CVLRSGTDTQYF.

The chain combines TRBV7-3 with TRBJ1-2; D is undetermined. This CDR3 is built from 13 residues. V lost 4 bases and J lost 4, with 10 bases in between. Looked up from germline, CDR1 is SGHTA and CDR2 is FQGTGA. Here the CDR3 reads CASSSREGYGYTF. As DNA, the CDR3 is TGTGCCAGCAGCTCCCGGGAGGGCTATGGCTACACCTTC.

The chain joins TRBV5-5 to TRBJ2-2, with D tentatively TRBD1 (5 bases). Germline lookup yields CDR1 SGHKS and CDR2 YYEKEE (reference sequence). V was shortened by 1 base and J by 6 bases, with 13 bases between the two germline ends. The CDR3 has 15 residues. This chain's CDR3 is CASSLRVVGAGELFF. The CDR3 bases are TGTGCCAGCAGCTTGAGGGTGGTAGGGGCCGGGGAGCTGTTTTTT.

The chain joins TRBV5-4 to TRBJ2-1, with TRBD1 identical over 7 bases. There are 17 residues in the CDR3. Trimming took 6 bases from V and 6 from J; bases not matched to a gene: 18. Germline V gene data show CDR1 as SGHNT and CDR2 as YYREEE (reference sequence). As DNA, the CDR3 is TGTGCCAGCACCAAATGGACAGGACGCCCTTTGAGCAATGAGCAGTTCTTC. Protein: CASTKWTGRPLSNEQFF.

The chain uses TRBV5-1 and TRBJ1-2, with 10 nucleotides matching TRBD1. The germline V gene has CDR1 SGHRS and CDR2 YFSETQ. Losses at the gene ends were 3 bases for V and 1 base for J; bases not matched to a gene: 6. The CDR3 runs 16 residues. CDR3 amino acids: CASSSGDRGVNYGYTF. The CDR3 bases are TGCGCCAGCAGCTCCGGGGACAGGGGAGTTAACTATGGCTACACCTTC.

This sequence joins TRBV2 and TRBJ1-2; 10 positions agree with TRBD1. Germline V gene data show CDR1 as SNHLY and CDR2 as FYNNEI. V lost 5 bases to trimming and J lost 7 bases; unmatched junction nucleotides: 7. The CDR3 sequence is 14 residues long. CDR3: CASSFPTGGTGYTF. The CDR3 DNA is TGTGCCAGCAGTTTTCCGACAGGGGGCACTGGCTACACCTTC.

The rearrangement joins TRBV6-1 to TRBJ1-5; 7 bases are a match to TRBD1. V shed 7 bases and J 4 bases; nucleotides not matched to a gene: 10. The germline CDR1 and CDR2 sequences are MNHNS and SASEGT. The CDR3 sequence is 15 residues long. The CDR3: CASTQGLGRNQPQHF. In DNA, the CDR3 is TGTGCCAGCACACAGGGGCTGGGAAGAAATCAGCCCCAGCATTTT.

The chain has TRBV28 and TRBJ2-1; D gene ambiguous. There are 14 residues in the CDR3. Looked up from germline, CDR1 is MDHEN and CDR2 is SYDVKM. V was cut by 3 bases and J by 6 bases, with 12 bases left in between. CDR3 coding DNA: TGTGCCAGCAGTTTCCCTAGGTTTGGCAATGAGCAGTTCTTC. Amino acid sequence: CASSFPRFGNEQFF.

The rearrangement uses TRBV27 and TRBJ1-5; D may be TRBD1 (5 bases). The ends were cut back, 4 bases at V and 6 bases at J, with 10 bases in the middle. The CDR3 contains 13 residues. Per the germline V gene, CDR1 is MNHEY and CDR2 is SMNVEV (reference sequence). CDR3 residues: CASSWQGGQPQHF. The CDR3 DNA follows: TGTGCCAGCAGTTGGCAGGGTGGTCAGCCCCAGCATTTT.